This T cell receptor (beta chain) was sequenced for a study of neurological immune-mediated disorders. For the study at large: Among approximately 34 multiple sclerosis patients, roughly 30 were relapsing-remitting and 3 were secondary progressive.

This clonotype was counted many times. The CDR3 has 15 amino acids. CDR1 and CDR2 (germline): MGHRA, YSYEKL. V was pared by 3 bases and J by 1 base, with 9 bases between. A 10-nucleotide random UMI tagged transcripts in template-switch 5'RACE cDNA synthesis. One entry per CDR3 protein, called by TCRdb with MiXCR from the 5' RACE reads. The top ten hold more than 2% of the sample, which has 55,000 to 65,000 distinct CDR3 sequences, about 3.5% seen once. The origin of this receptor is a woman between 50 and 59 years old with multiple sclerosis. The specimen was PBMCs. The chain employs TRBV4-1 and TRBJ2-2; weak D call: TRBD1 (5 bases). CDR3 nucleotides: TGCGCCAGCAGCCAGGGGCCGTTGAACACCGGGGAGCTGTTTTTT. Encoded protein: CASSQGPLNTGELFF.